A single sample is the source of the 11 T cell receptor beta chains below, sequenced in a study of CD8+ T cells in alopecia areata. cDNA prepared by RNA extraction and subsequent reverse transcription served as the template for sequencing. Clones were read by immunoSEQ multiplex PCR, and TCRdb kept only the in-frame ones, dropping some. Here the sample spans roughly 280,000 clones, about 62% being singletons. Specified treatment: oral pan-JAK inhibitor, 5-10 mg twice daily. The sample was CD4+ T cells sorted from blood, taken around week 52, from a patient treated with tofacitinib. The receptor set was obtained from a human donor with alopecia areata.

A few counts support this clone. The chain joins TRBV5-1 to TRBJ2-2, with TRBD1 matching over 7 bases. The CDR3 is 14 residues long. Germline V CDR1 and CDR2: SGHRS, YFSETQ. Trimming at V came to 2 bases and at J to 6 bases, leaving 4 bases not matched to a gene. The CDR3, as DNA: TGCGCCAGCAGCTTCACGACAGGGTCCGGGGAGCTGTTTTTT. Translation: CASSFTTGSGELFF.

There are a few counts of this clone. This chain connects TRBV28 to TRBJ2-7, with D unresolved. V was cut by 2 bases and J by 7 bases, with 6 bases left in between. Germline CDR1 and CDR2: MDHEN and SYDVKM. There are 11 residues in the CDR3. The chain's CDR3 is CASSLPGEQYF. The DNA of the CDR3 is TGTGCCAGCAGTTTACCCGGAGAGCAGTACTTC.

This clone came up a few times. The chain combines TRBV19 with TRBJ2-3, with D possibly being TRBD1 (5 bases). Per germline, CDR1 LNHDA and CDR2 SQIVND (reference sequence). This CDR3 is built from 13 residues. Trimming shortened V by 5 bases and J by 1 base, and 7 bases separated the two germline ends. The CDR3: CASSLTGTDTQYF. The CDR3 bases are TGTGCCAGTAGTCTGACAGGCACAGATACGCAGTATTTT.

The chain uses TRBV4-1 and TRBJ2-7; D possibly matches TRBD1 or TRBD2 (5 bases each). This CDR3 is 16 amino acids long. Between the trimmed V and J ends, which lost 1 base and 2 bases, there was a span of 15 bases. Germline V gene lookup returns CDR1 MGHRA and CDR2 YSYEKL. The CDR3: CASSQGPGASTYEQYF. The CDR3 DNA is TGCGCCAGCAGCCAAGGCCCCGGGGCGTCTACCTACGAGCAGTACTTC.

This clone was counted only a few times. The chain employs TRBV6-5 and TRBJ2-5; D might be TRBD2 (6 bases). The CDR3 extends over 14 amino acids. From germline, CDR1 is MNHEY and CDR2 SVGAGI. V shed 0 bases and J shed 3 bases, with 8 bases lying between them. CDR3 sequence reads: CASSYSGGEETQYF. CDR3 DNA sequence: TGTGCCAGCAGTTACTCAGGAGGGGAAGAGACCCAGTACTTC.

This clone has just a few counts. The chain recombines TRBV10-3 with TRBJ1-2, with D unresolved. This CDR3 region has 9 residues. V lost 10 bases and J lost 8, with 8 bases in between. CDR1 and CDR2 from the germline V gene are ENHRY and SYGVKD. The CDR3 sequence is CARGGGYTF. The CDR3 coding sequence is TGTGCCAGGGGAGGGGGCTACACCTTC.

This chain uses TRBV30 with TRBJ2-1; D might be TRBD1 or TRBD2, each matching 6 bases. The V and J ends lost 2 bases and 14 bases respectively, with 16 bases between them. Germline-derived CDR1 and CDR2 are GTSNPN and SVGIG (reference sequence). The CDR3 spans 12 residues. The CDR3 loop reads CAWSPPGVAEFF. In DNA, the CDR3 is TGTGCCTGGAGTCCGCCAGGGGTAGCGGAGTTCTTC.

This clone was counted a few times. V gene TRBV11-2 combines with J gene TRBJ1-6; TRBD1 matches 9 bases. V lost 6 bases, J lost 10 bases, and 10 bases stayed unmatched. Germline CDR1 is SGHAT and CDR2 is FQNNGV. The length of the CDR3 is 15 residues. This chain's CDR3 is CASSLSGTGYSPLHF. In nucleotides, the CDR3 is TGTGCCAGCAGTCTATCCGGGACAGGGTACTCACCCCTCCACTTT. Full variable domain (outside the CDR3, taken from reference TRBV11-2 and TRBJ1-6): EAGVAQSPRYKIIEKRQSVAFWCNPISGHATLYWYQQILGQGPKLLIQFQNNGVVDDSQLPKDRFSAERLKGVDSTLKIQPAKLEDSAVYLCASSLSGTGYSPLHFGNGTRLTVT.

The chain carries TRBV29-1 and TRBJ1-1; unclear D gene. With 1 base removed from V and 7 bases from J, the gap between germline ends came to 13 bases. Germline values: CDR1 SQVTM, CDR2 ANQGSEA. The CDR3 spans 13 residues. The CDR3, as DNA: TGCAGCGTTGAAGTCCTCAACGGACGTGAAGCTTTCTTT. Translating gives CSVEVLNGREAFF.

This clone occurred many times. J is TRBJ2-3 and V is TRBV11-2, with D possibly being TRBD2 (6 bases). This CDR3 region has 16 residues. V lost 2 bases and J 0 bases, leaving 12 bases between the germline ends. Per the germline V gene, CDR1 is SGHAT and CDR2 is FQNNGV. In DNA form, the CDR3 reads TGTGCCAGCAGCTTACGCCTGGGGGGAAGCACAGATACGCAGTATTTT. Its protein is CASSLRLGGSTDTQYF. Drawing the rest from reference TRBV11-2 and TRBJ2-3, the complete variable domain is EAGVAQSPRYKIIEKRQSVAFWCNPISGHATLYWYQQILGQGPKLLIQFQNNGVVDDSQLPKDRFSAERLKGVDSTLKIQPAKLEDSAVYLCASSLRLGGSTDTQYFGPGTRLTVL.

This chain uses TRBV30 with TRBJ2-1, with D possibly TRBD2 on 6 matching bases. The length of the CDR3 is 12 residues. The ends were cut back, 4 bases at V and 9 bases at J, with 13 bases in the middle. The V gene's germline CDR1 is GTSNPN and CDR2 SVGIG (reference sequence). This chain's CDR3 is CAWTWRAGEQFF. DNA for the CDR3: TGTGCCTGGACGTGGAGGGCAGGTGAGCAGTTCTTC. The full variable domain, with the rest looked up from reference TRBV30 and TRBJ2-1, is SQTIHQWPATLVQPVGSPLSLECTVEGTSNPNLYWYRQAAGRGLQLLFYSVGIGQISSEVPQNLSASRPQDRQFILSSKKLLLSDSGFYLCAWTWRAGEQFFGPGTRLTVL.